This T cell receptor (beta chain) was obtained from a study of T cells in Graves' hyperthyroidism and ophthalmopathy. Between the trimmed V and J ends, which lost 6 bases and 7 bases, there was a span of 15 bases. Looked up from germline, CDR1 is GTSNPN and CDR2 is SVGIG (reference sequence). The CDR3 contains 12 residues. RNA transcripts gave rise to amplified TCR beta CDR3 regions. Using the HTBI primer set, a first-round RT-PCR was run on the TCR CDR3. TCRdb re-analysed the multiplex PCR reads in MiXCR, keeping a single row per CDR3 protein. The sample has roughly 500,000 distinct CDR3 sequences; approximately 15% are singletons. PBMCs were collected from a 10 ml volume of fresh peripheral blood. This clonotype was recorded at least ten times. Its antigen is not identified. Study results and limitations: Blood also showed most of the thyroid clonotypes that were expanded above 0.001. Progression to ophthalmopathy was predicted a median of about six months early.

Sequenced input: blood. This sequence joins TRBV30 and TRBJ1-2; no clear D. This TCR derives from a woman under 40 with Graves' hyperthyroidism that later progressed to Graves' ophthalmopathy. The CDR3: CACGMEQSGYTF. CDR3 DNA sequence: TGTGCCTGTGGGATGGAGCAGAGTGGCTACACCTTC.